Listed here is a single T cell receptor beta chain. What it recognizes is unknown. Trimming took 7 bases from V and 4 from J; bases not matched to a gene: 12. The CDR3 extends over 15 amino acids. Germline CDR1 and CDR2: PRHDT and FYEKMQ (reference sequence). This sample's time point: baseline pretreatment blood. The sample's treatment: 15 Gy SBRT to primary tumor, nephrectomy 4 weeks later. This record belongs to a study of radiation and T cells in renal cell carcinoma. Study-wide context: Nephrectomy followed 15 Gy stereotactic body radiation by 4 weeks. Study-wide results and caveats: Without pretreatment biopsies, baseline tumor clonotype presence was undetermined.

Assay used: immunoSEQ multiplex PCR; TCRdb lists only in-frame clones, some missing. This table has 20,000 to 25,000 clones, approximately 80% appearing once. This sample comprised blood, obtained from a patient whose treatment included radiotherapy and nephrectomy. This TCR was sampled from a man aged 55 to 70 with renal cell carcinoma. The V call is TRBV13, the J call TRBJ1-2, with 7 bases that match TRBD1. The CDR3 sequence: CASTGGRGRAYGYTF. The CDR3 DNA reads TGTGCCAGCACAGGGGGGAGGGGCCGTGCCTATGGCTACACCTTC.